The next 15 T cell receptor beta chains were all read from a single sample in a study of CD8 T cells in ankylosing spondylitis. TCRdb called the 5' RACE reads again in MiXCR, with one record for every CDR3 protein. There are approximately 200,000 distinct CDR3 sequences in the sample; around 13% occur only once, and approximately 17% lies in the top ten. The sample taken for sequencing was blood, either unsorted or a sorted T cell fraction (not recorded which). The receptor source for this set is a male donor with ankylosing spondylitis or in good health (not recorded which).

The J gene is TRBJ2-7, the V gene TRBV13, with 7 bases fitting TRBD1. J gave up 7 bases and V 4 bases, and 7 bases lay outside the gene matches. Germline assignment: CDR1 PRHDT and CDR2 FYEKMQ (reference sequence). The CDR3 totals 13 residues. The CDR3, as DNA: TGTGCCAGCAGCTCGACCTTACAGGGGGAGCAGTACTTC. Translated: CASSSTLQGEQYF.

This clonotype has ten or more counts. The J gene is TRBJ1-2, the V gene TRBV10-3; D gene unclear. This CDR3 has 15 residues. Germline loops: CDR1 ENHRY, CDR2 SYGVKD. The germline V and J ends were trimmed by 0 bases and 4 bases, with 12 bases remaining between them. DNA for the CDR3: TGTGCCATCAGTGAGTCCTTGGGAGGTTCCTATGGCTACACCTTC. Encoded protein: CAISESLGGSYGYTF.

A single count supports this clonotype. V usage is TRBV20-1 and J usage is TRBJ2-2; no definite D call. Germline-derived CDR1 and CDR2 are DFQATT and SNEGSKA (reference sequence). Between the trimmed V and J ends, which lost 4 bases and 5 bases, there was a span of 17 bases. The CDR3 runs to 15 residues. The CDR3 nucleotides read TGCAGTGCTATCCCGTCCGGCGACTTAACCGGGGAGCTGTTTTTT. It translates to CSAIPSGDLTGELFF.

This clonotype was observed a few times. This rearrangement joins TRBV15 to TRBJ1-6, with 8 nucleotides matching TRBD1. With 3 bases clipped from V and 3 bases from J, the junction kept 4 bases outside the gene matches. CDR3 length: 16 amino acids. From germline, CDR1 is LNHNV and CDR2 YYDKDF (reference sequence). The CDR3 DNA reads as TGTGCCACCAGCAGCTCAGACAGGGGCTATAATTCACCCCTCCACTTT. It is translated as CATSSSDRGYNSPLHF. The complete variable domain, with remaining parts taken from reference TRBV15 and TRBJ1-6, reads DAMVIQNPRYQVTQFGKPVTLSCSQTLNHNVMYWYQQKSSQAPKLLFHYYDKDFNNEADTPDNFQSRRPNTSFCFLDIRSPGLGDTAMYLCATSSSDRGYNSPLHFGNGTRLTVT.

CDR3 sequence reads: CSARGGGLYNEQFF. The CDR3 bases are TGCAGTGCTAGGGGGGGGGGCCTTTACAATGAGCAGTTCTTC. V usage is TRBV20-1 and J usage is TRBJ2-1; tentative D call: TRBD2 (7 bases). The V gene lost 3 bases and the J gene lost 4 bases, with 13 bases spanning the gap. The germline V gene encodes CDR1 DFQATT and CDR2 SNEGSKA (reference sequence). The length of the CDR3 is 14 residues.

This clonotype was found many times. The CDR3 protein is CASSLERQGSYEQYF. The CDR3, as DNA: TGTGCCAGCAGTCTCGAAAGACAGGGGAGCTACGAGCAGTACTTC. The genes are TRBV6-5 and TRBJ2-7; 8 bases align to TRBD1. V lost 5 bases to trimming and J lost 3 bases; unmatched junction nucleotides: 9. CDR1 is MNHEY, CDR2 SVGAGI, per germline. The CDR3 extends over 15 amino acids.

This clonotype was counted a few times. V gene TRBV12-5 combines with J gene TRBJ2-1; TRBD2 matches at 8 bases. Germline trimming cut 2 bases from V and 6 bases from J; bases unmatched to any gene: 9. Germline values: CDR1 LGHNT, CDR2 FRNRAP. The CDR3 has 16 amino acids. CDR3 coding DNA: TGTGCTAGTGGTTTGCTCACGCGGGGGGCGGGCAATGAGCAGTTCTTC. Amino acids: CASGLLTRGAGNEQFF.

This clonotype was recorded at least ten times. This chain connects TRBV29-1 to TRBJ2-7, with D possibly TRBD1 on 6 matching bases. The germline gives CDR1 SQVTM, CDR2 ANQGSEA. Deletions cut 2 bases from V and 3 bases from J, with 17 bases between. This CDR3 comprises 15 residues. The DNA for the CDR3 is TGCAGCGTTGAAACGGGGCAGGGGTTAAGCTACGAGCAGTACTTC. It encodes CSVETGQGLSYEQYF.

This clonotype showed up just a few times. The chain employs TRBV5-1 and TRBJ2-1; 7 nucleotides match TRBD2. Trimming took 0 bases from V and 9 from J; bases not matched to a gene: 3. Germline V CDR1 and CDR2: SGHRS, YFSETQ. The CDR3 covers 13 residues. The CDR3 DNA is TGCGCCAGCAGCTTGGCGGGGGGTGTTGAGCAGTTCTTC. This translates into CASSLAGGVEQFF.

This clonotype was detected only a few times. The chain joins TRBV9 to TRBJ2-7, with D tentatively TRBD1 (6 bases). This CDR3 has 17 residues. The germline V gene has CDR1 SGDLS and CDR2 YYNGEE. Between the trimmed V and J ends, which lost 4 bases and 0 bases, there was a span of 20 bases. Here the CDR3 DNA reads TGTGCCAGCAGCCCGGATATGACAGGTTGGGTCTCCTACGAGCAGTACTTC. Its protein product is CASSPDMTGWVSYEQYF.

This clonotype was counted ten times or more. This chain links TRBV12-3 or TRBV12-4 with TRBJ2-5, with no clear D. The germline V and J ends were trimmed by 6 bases and 2 bases, with 13 bases remaining between them. The CDR3 length is 14 residues. The CDR3 here is CASSRSEWQETQYF. The CDR3 bases are TGTGCCAGCAGCCGTTCTGAGTGGCAAGAGACCCAGTACTTC.

The chain recombines TRBV7-6 with TRBJ1-1; the match to TRBD1 covers 7 bases. The CDR3 consists of 16 residues. Germline CDR1 and CDR2: SGHVS and FNYEAQ. Trimming removed 5 bases from V and 5 bases from J; junction bases left unmatched: 14. The CDR3 DNA follows: TGTGCCAGCAGCCGGGGGACAGCGGGGGTAGGGACTGAAGCTTTCTTT. As protein: CASSRGTAGVGTEAFF.

This clonotype was recorded at least ten times. V is TRBV12-3 or TRBV12-4 and J is TRBJ2-1; a weak D match, TRBD1 (6 bases). The germline V and J ends were trimmed by 5 bases and 1 base, with 15 bases remaining between them. The CDR3 contains 16 residues. The CDR3 region has the DNA TGTGCCAGCAGTCCCATGGACAGTACATCCTACAATGAGCAGTTCTTC. This gives the protein CASSPMDSTSYNEQFF.

The V and J genes are TRBV6-6 and TRBJ2-7; D could derive from TRBD1 or TRBD2 (5 bases each). Germline values: CDR1 MNHNY, CDR2 SVGAGI (reference sequence). This CDR3 has 13 amino acids. The germline V and J ends were trimmed by 2 bases and 6 bases, with 11 bases remaining between them. CDR3 amino acids: CASSYGTQGEQYF. The CDR3 coding sequence is TGTGCCAGCAGTTACGGGACCCAGGGCGAGCAGTACTTC.

The genes are TRBV4-2 and TRBJ2-2; D gene unclear. Between the trimmed V and J ends, which lost 0 bases and 4 bases, there was a span of 12 bases. The CDR3 length is 16 residues. Germline V CDR1 and CDR2: LGHNA, YNFKEQ. The CDR3 is CASSQEQQIRTGELFF. The CDR3 DNA reads TGTGCCAGCAGCCAAGAACAACAGATCCGCACCGGGGAGCTGTTTTTT.